The 10 T cell receptor beta chains listed next were all sequenced from one sample in a study of shared clonotypes between healthy human individuals. Profiled with immunoSEQ multiplex PCR; TCRdb holds only in-frame clones, not every one. Among around 530,000 clones listed, around 81% were seen once. The sequenced material came from PBMCs. The receptors shown here come from a woman between 35 and 50 years old in good health. Some clones in this sample may be carry-over from other donors' samples.

This clone was seen many times. V gene TRBV7-6 combines with J gene TRBJ2-5; 8 positions agree with TRBD2. The CDR3 length is 14 residues. V shed 5 bases and J 4 bases; nucleotides not matched to a gene: 6. CDR1 and CDR2 from the germline V gene are SGHVS and FNYEAQ. The DNA of the CDR3 is TGTGCCAGCAGCAAAAGCGGGAGCCGAGAGACCCAGTACTTC. Its protein is CASSKSGSRETQYF.

V gene TRBV7-8 combines with J gene TRBJ2-1, with 10 bases fitting TRBD2. The CDR3 loop spans 14 amino acids. Germline V gene sequence: CDR1 SGHVS, CDR2 FQNEAQ. V was pared by 5 bases and J by 8 bases, with 6 bases of the junction left unmatched. CDR3 sequence: CASSRASGSYEQFF. The CDR3 nucleotides are TGTGCCAGCAGCCGAGCTAGCGGGAGTTATGAGCAGTTCTTC.

The chain joins TRBV28 to TRBJ2-6, with a tentative D call TRBD1 (5 bases). Trimming pared 1 base from V and 4 bases from J, leaving 8 bases between. The CDR3 covers 15 residues. The germline CDR1 and CDR2 sequences are MDHEN and SYDVKM. CDR3 region: CASSLFRAGANVLTF. The CDR3 DNA reads as TGTGCCAGCAGTTTATTCAGGGCAGGGGCCAACGTCCTGACTTTC.

J is TRBJ2-6 and V is TRBV19, with D hard to call. Trimming took 3 bases from V and 11 from J, leaving 14 bases between them. The CDR3 is 14 residues long. Germline V gives CDR1 LNHDA, CDR2 SQIVND (reference sequence). CDR3 loop: CASSIGETPDVLTF. CDR3 sequence (DNA): TGTGCCAGTAGTATTGGTGAGACGCCTGACGTCCTGACTTTC.

This chain connects TRBV5-5 to TRBJ2-5, with TRBD2 matching over 8 bases. Germline CDR1 is SGHKS and CDR2 is YYEKEE (reference sequence). The CDR3 has 15 amino acids. With V trimmed by 2 bases and J by 4 bases, 7 bases remained unmatched. In DNA form, the CDR3 reads TGTGCCAGCAGCTTTAGCGGGGCGAGAGTAGAGACCCAGTACTTC. This sequence encodes CASSFSGARVETQYF.

V is TRBV6-1 and J is TRBJ1-1, with D perhaps matching TRBD1 (6 bases). Germline assignment: CDR1 MNHNS and CDR2 SASEGT. The CDR3 spans 14 residues. With 5 bases removed from V and 4 bases from J, the gap between germline ends came to 14 bases. CDR3 in amino acids: CASSPSGHSTEAFF. CDR3 DNA sequence: TGTGCCAGCAGTCCCTCGGGACATTCCACTGAAGCTTTCTTT.

This clone was seen only once. This chain joins TRBV6-5 and TRBJ2-7; D is unresolved. Looked up from germline, CDR1 is MNHEY and CDR2 is SVGAGI. Trimming left V 5 bases short and J 3 bases short, with 8 bases between. CDR3 length equals 12 residues. The CDR3 region is CASSATLYEQYF. The CDR3 DNA reads as TGTGCCAGCAGTGCAACCCTCTACGAGCAGTACTTC.

This clone was seen a few times. This chain uses TRBV5-1 with TRBJ2-7; D gene unclear. The V end was cut by 1 base, the J end by 5 bases, with 16 bases between. The CDR3 is made up of 15 amino acids. Germline V gene lookup returns CDR1 SGHRS and CDR2 YFSETQ. The CDR3 is CASSLPASLGNEQYF. CDR3 DNA: TGCGCCAGCAGCTTGCCCGCCAGCTTGGGGAACGAGCAGTACTTC.

As regards this clone: This is likely an artifact of a read error, given a far larger clone one base away. This sequence joins TRBV9 and TRBJ2-7; D gene uncertain. This CDR3 is 14 amino acids long. Germline V gene lookup returns CDR1 SGDLS and CDR2 YYNGEE. Trimming took off 0 bases at V and 1 base at J, with 8 bases between the two ends. The CDR3 DNA sequence: TGTGCCAGCAGCGTAGGGGTACAGTCCTACGAGCAGTACTTC. Translation: CASSVGVQSYEQYF.

The gene calls are TRBV5-1 and TRBJ2-2; D not certain. Germline CDR1 is SGHRS and CDR2 is YFSETQ. The V and J ends lost 0 bases and 4 bases respectively, with 4 bases between them. This CDR3 is 13 amino acids long. CDR3 nucleotides: TGCGCCAGCAGCTTGGAACTCACCGGGGAGCTGTTTTTT. Amino acids: CASSLELTGELFF. Combining the CDR3 with reference TRBV5-1 and TRBJ2-2 gives the whole variable domain KAGVTQTPRYLIKTRGQQVTLSCSPISGHRSVSWYQQTPGQGLQFLFEYFSETQRNKGNFPGRFSGRQFSNSRSEMNVSTLELGDSALYLCASSLELTGELFFGEGSRLTVL.